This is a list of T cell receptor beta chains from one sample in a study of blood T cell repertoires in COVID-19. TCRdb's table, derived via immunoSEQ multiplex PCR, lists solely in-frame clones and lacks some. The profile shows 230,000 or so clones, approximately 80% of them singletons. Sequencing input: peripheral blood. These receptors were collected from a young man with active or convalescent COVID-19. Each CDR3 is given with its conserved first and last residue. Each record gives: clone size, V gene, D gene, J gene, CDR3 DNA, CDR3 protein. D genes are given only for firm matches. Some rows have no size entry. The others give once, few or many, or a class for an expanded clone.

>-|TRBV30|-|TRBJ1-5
TGTGCCTGGAGGGCCTCCAGGGTAGGTCAGCCCCAGCATTTT
CAWRASRVGQPQHF
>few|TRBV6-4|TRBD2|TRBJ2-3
TGTGCCAGCAGTGACTCCGGGGGGGCTGCAGATACGCAGTATTTT
CASSDSGGAADTQYF
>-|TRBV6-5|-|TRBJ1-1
TGTGCCAGCGGGCCCACAGAGAACACTGAAGCTTTCTTT
CASGPTENTEAFF
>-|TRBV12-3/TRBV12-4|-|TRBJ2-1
TGTGCCAGCAGTTTAGCCCCTAGGGAGCAGTTCTTC
CASSLAPREQFF
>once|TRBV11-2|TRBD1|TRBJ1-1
TGTGCCAGCAGCCCGAGGACAGGGTCGGGGTCAGTAGTTTTTGCTGAAGCTTTCTTT
CASSPRTGSGSVVFAEAFF
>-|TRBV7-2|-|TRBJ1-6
TGTGCCAGCAGCTTAGCCAGGGACATACCCCTCCACTTT
CASSLARDIPLHF
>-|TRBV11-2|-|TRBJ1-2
TGTGCCAGCAGCTTAACGCCGATCCGGAACTATGGCTACACCTTC
CASSLTPIRNYGYTF
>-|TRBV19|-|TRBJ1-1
TGTGCCAGTAGACACCGGGGTGGAGGTGAAGCTTTCTTT
CASRHRGGGEAFF
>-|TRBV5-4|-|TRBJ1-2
TGTGCCAGCAGTCAGCCTACAGGAGACTATGGCTACACCTTC
CASSQPTGDYGYTF
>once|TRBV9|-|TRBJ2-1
TGTGCCAGCAGCGTACTCCCGGAGGGCGGGGACCATGAGCAGTTCTTC
CASSVLPEGGDHEQFF
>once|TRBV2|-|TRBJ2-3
TGTGCCAGCAGTGAGTCTAGGTTAACAGATACGCAGTATTTT
CASSESRLTDTQYF
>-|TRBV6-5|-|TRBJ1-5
TGTGCCAGCAGCTCTATGACAGACTTCAATCAGCCCCAGCATTTT
CASSSMTDFNQPQHF
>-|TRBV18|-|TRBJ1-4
TGTGCCAGCTCCCCCACGTCTGGGGAGGTTAATGAAAAACTGTTTTTT
CASSPTSGEVNEKLFF
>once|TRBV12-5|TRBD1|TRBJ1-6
TGTGCTAGTGGTCCATACCCCCGGGACAGCTCAAATAATTCACCCCTCCACTTT
CASGPYPRDSSNNSPLHF
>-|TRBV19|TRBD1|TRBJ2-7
TGTGCCAGTAGTATTAGGGGACAGGGGAAAAAGGCCTACGAGCAGTACTTC
CASSIRGQGKKAYEQYF
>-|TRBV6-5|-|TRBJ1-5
TGTGCCAGCGCCCGGGACAAAAATCAGCCCCAGCATTTT
CASARDKNQPQHF
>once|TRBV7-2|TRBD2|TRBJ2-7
TGTGCCAGCAGCCCGCGGACTAGCGTAACTGTCGGGCGGGAGCAGTACTTC
CASSPRTSVTVGREQYF
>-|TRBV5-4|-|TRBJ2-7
TGTGCCAGCAGCTTCGTCGAGGGTAGGAACGAGCAGTACTTC
CASSFVEGRNEQYF
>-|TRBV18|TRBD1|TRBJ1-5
TGTGCCAGCTCACCACCGGGACAGGGAAGAAGTCAGCCCCAGCATTTT
CASSPPGQGRSQPQHF
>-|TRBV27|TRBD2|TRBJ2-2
TGTGCCAGCAGTAAACCCGGACTAGTAAATTCCGGGGAGCTGTTTTTT
CASSKPGLVNSGELFF
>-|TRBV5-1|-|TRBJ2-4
TGCGCCAGCAGCTTGGATCGGGAAACTCAGTACTTC
CASSLDRETQYF
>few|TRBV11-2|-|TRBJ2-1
TGTGCCAGCAGCCCAGGTGACAATGAGCAGTTCTTC
CASSPGDNEQFF
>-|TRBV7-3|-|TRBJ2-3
TGTGCCAGCAGCTCCAATGGACAGAGCACAGATACGCAGTATTTT
CASSSNGQSTDTQYF
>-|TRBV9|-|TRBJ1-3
TGTGCCAGCGCGGGGGGCCACTCTGGAAACACCATATATTTT
CASAGGHSGNTIYF